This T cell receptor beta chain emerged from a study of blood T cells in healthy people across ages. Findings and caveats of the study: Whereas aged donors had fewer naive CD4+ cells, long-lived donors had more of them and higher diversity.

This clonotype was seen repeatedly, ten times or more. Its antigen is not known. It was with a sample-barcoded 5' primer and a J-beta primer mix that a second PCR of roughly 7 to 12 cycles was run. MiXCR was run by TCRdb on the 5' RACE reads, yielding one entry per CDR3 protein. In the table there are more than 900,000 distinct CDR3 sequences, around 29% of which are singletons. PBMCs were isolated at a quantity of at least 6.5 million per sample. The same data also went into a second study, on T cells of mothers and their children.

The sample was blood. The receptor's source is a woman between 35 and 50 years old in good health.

In nucleotides, the CDR3 is TGCAGTGCTAGAGATTTAGGTAGGAGCGGCCAGCCCCAGCATTTT. It is translated as CSARDLGRSGQPQHF. The chain joins TRBV20-1 to TRBJ1-5; D unresolved. Deletions cut 0 bases from V and 7 bases from J, with 16 bases between. The CDR3 contains 15 residues. The germline V gene encodes CDR1 DFQATT and CDR2 SNEGSKA (reference sequence).